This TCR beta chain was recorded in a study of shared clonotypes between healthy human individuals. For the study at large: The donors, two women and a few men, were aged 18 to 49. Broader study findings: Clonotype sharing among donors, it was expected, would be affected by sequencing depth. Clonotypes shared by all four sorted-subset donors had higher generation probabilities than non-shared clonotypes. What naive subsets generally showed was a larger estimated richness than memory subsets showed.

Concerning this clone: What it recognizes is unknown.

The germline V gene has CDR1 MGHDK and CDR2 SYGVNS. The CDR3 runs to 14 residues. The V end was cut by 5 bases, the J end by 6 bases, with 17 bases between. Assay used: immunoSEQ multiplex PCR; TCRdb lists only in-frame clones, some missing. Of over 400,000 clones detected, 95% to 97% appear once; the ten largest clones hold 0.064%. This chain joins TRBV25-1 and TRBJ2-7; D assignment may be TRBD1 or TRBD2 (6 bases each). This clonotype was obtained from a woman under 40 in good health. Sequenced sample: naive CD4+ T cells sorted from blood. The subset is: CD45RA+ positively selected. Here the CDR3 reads CASSNRGQYVEQYF. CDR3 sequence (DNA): TGTGCCAGCAGTAACCGGGGGCAGTACGTCGAGCAGTACTTC.